The T cell receptor (beta chain) described here comes from a study of blood T cell repertoires in COVID-19. Study in general: The United States, Italy and Spain were the sources of the acute and convalescent COVID-19 samples.

The study recruited people aged roughly 18 to 100 years across under 25 US areas. Self-reported history from a screening survey and questionnaire set each donor's cohort. Looked up from germline, CDR1 is MNHEY and CDR2 is SVGAGI. With 6 bases removed from V and 0 bases from J, the gap between germline ends came to 9 bases. The CDR3 has 14 amino acids. How the authors handled the data: Scientists estimated how many nucleated cells there were by amplifying reference gene primers. Data came from immunoSEQ multiplex PCR; TCRdb stores just in-frame clones and leaves some out. The DNA gave D and trimming, while V, J and clone size come from that table. The table includes about 50,000 clones, about 85% detected once.

The rearrangement uses TRBV6-5 and TRBJ1-3; D perhaps matches TRBD1 (5 bases). The clonotype comes from a woman aged 45-65 years who had recovered from COVID-19. Sequenced input: PBMCs or T cells enriched from blood (not recorded which). CDR3 in DNA: TGTGCCAGCAGGAGGGACTTCTCTGGAAACACCATATATTTT. Translated: CASRRDFSGNTIYF.